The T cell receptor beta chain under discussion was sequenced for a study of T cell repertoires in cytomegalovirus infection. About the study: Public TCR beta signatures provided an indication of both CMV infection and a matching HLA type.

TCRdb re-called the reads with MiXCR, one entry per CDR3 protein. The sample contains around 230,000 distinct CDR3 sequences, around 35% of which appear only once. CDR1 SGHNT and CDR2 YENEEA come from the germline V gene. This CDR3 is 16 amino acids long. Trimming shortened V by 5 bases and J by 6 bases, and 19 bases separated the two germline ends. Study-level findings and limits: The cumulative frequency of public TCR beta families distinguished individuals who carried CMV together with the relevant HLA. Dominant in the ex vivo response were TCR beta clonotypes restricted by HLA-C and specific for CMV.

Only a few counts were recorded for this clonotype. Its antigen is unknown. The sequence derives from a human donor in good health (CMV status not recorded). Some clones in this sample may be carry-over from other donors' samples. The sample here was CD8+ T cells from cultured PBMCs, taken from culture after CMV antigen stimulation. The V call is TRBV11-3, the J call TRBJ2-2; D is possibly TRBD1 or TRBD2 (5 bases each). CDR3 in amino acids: CASSPRDGLRSGELFF. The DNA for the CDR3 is TGTGCCAGCAGCCCACGGGACGGGTTACGTTCCGGGGAGCTGTTTTTT.